What follows are 4 T cell receptor beta chains derived from one specimen sequenced in a study of CD8+ T cells in alopecia areata. Specified treatment: oral pan-JAK inhibitor, 5-10 mg twice daily. RNA was extracted and reverse transcribed into cDNA as the sequencing template. Profiling relied on immunoSEQ multiplex PCR, and the TCRdb table lists in-frame clones only, not all of them. This table holds 120,000 or so clones, 60% to 65% found once. This sample comprised CD4+ T cells sorted from blood, obtained at week 4, from a patient treated with tofacitinib. The receptors shown here come from a human donor with alopecia areata.

The chain is built from TRBV5-4 and TRBJ2-5; D not certain. This CDR3 is built from 13 residues. Germline lookup yields CDR1 SGHNT and CDR2 YYREEE (reference sequence). V lost 4 bases and J 4 bases, leaving 11 bases between the germline ends. The CDR3 region has the DNA TGTGCCAGCAGCACAAACGGACCAGAGACCCAGTACTTC. This sequence encodes CASSTNGPETQYF.

The CDR3 bases are TGTGCCAGCAGCGTGGGACTGGGGGAAGAGACCCAGTACTTC. Translating gives CASSVGLGEETQYF. The gene calls are TRBV9 and TRBJ2-5, with D possibly matching TRBD2 (6 bases). Germline V gene data show CDR1 as SGDLS and CDR2 as YYNGEE. Trimming cost V 2 bases and J 3 bases, with 11 bases left between them. The CDR3 is 14 residues long.

The chain couples TRBV7-8 to TRBJ2-6; D is unresolved. The CDR3 is 17 residues long. V lost 1 base and J lost 4, with 14 bases in between. The germline V gene has CDR1 SGHVS and CDR2 FQNEAQ. CDR3 sequence reads: CASSLGPYDSGANVLTF. CDR3 DNA sequence: TGTGCCAGCAGCTTAGGGCCCTACGATAGCGGGGCCAACGTCCTGACTTTC. The full variable domain, completed using reference TRBV7-8 and TRBJ2-6, is GAGVSQSPRYKVAKRGQDVALRCDPISGHVSLFWYQQALGQGPEFLTYFQNEAQLDKSGLPSDRFFAERPEGSVSTLKIQRTQQEDSAVYLCASSLGPYDSGANVLTFGAGSRLTVL.

The chain couples TRBV7-3 to TRBJ2-1, with 7 nucleotides matching TRBD2. The CDR3 covers 16 residues. V shed 1 base, J shed 1 base, and the junction held 4 bases outside the gene matches. Looked up from germline, CDR1 is SGHTA and CDR2 is FQGTGA. CDR3 nucleotide sequence: TGTGCCAGCAGCTTAAGGGCGGGAGCTTCCTACAATGAGCAGTTCTTC. It codes for CASSLRAGASYNEQFF.